This T cell receptor beta chain originates from a study of vaccination and CD4 T cells after COVID-19. The study sequenced cultured CD4+ T cell DNA using the Oncomine TCR Beta short-read assay. Genomic DNA from cultured CD4+ T cells was extracted. Each CDR3 protein gets one entry after TCRdb re-called the PCR reads with MiXCR. The sample includes about 13,000 distinct CDR3 sequences, 35% of them seen just once. This CDR3 has 15 residues. Germline CDR1 and CDR2: MNHEY and SMNVEV (reference sequence). The ends were cut back, 3 bases at V and 6 bases at J, with 18 bases in the middle. Sample treatment: roughly nine-day PBMC culture with coronavirus spike peptide pools or control peptides (ViraFEST assay). Dates of positive PCR ran from March to December 2020, before US Alpha, Beta and Delta variants. Each well received two million PBMCs, cultured with 10 IU/ml IL-2 and 8 to 10 ug/ml peptide pools. In the case of this clonotype: Its specificity is not known.

Sequenced material: CD4+ T cells from blood, cultured in vitro. The TCR originated in a human donor who had recovered from COVID-19. This sequence joins TRBV27 and TRBJ2-7; D may be TRBD1 or TRBD2 (6 bases each). CDR3 region: CASSFRGARNGEQYF. The DNA for the CDR3 is TGTGCCAGCAGTTTTAGGGGGGCGCGAAATGGCGAGCAGTACTTC.